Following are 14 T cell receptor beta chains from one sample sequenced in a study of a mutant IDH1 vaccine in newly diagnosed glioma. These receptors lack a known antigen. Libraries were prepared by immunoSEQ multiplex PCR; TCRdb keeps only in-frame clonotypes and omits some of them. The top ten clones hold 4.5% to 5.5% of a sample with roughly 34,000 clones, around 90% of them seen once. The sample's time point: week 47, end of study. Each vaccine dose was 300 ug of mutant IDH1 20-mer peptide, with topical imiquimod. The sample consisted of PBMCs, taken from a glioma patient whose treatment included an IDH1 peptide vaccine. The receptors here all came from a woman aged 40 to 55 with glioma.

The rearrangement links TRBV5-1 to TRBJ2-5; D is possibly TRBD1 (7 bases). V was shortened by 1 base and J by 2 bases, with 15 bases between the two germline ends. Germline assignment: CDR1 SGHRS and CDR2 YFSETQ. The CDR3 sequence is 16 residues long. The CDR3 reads CASSLRGDSLQETQYF. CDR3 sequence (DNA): TGCGCCAGCAGCTTGAGGGGGGACAGTCTACAAGAGACCCAGTACTTC.

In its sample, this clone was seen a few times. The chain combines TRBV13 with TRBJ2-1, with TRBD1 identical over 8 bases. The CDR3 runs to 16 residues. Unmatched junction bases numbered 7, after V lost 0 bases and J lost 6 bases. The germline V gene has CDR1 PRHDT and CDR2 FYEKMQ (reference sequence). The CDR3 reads CASSLGTGEASNEQFF. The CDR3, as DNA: TGTGCCAGCAGCTTAGGGACAGGGGAGGCCTCCAATGAGCAGTTCTTC. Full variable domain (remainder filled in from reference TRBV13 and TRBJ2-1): AAGVIQSPRHLIKEKRETATLKCYPIPRHDTVYWYQQGPGQDPQFLISFYEKMQSDKGSIPDRFSAQQFSDYHSELNMSSLELGDSALYFCASSLGTGEASNEQFFGPGTRLTVL.

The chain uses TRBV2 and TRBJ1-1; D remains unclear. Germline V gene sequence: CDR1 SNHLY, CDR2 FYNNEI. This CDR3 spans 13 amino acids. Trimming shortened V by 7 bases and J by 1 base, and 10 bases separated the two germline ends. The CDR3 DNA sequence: TGTGCCAGCAAAACACTTGGGAACACTGAAGCTTTCTTT. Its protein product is CASKTLGNTEAFF.

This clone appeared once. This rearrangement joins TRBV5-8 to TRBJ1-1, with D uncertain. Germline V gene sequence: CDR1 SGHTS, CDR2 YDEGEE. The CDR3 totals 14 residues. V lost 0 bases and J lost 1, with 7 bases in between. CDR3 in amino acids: CASSLGTKNTEAFF. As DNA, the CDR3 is TGTGCCAGCAGCTTGGGCACCAAGAACACTGAAGCTTTCTTT.

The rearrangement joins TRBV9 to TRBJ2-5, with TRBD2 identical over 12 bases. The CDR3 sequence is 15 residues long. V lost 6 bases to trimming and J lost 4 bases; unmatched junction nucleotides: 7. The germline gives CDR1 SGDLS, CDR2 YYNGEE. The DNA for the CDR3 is TGTGCCAGCACCAGACTAGCGGGAGTCCGAGAGACCCAGTACTTC. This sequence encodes CASTRLAGVRETQYF. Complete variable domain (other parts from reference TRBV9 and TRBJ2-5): DSGVTQTPKHLITATGQRVTLRCSPRSGDLSVYWYQQSLDQGLQFLIQYYNGEERAKGNILERFSAQQFPDLHSELNLSSLELGDSALYFCASTRLAGVRETQYFGPGTRLLVL.

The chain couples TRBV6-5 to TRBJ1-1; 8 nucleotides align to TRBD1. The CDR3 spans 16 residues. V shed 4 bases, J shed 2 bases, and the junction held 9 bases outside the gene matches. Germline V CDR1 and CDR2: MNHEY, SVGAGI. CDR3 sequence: CASSFVRQGQNTEAFF. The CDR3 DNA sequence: TGTGCCAGCAGTTTCGTGCGACAGGGGCAAAACACTGAAGCTTTCTTT.

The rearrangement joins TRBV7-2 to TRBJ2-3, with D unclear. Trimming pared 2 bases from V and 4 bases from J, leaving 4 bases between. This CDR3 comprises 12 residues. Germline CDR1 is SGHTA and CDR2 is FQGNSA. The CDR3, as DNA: TGTGCCAGCAGCTTACGCCCAGATACGCAGTATTTT. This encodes CASSLRPDTQYF.

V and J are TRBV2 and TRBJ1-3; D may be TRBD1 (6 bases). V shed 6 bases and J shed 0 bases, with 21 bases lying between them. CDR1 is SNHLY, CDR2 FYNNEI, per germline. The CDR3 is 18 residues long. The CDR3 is CASRDHLQGRRSGNTIYF. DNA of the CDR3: TGTGCCAGCAGGGATCACTTACAGGGAAGGCGCTCTGGAAACACCATATATTTT.

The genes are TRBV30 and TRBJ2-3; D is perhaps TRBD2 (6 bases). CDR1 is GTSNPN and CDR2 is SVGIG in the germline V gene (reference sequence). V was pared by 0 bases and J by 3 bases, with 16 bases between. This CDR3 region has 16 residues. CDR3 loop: CAWSVRRESITDTQYF. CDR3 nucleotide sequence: TGTGCCTGGAGTGTACGACGGGAGTCTATTACAGATACGCAGTATTTT.

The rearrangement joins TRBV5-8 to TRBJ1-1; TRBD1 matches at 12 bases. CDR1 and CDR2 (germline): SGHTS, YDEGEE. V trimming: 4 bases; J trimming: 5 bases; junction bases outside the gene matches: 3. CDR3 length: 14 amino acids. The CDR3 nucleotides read TGTGCCAGCAGCACGGGACAGGGGGCAACTGAAGCTTTCTTT. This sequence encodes CASSTGQGATEAFF.

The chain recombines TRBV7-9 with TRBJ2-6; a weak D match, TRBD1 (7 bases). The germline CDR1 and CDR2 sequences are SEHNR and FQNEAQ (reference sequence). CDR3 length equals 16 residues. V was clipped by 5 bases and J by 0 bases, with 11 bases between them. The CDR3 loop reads CASSGGTASGANVLTF. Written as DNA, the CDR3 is TGTGCCAGCAGCGGAGGGACAGCCTCTGGGGCCAACGTCCTGACTTTC.

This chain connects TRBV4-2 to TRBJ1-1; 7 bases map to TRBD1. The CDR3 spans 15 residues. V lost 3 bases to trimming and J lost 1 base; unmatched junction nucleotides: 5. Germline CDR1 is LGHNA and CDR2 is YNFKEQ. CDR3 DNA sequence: TGTGCCAGCAGCCATCCGGGACAGCAGAACACTGAAGCTTTCTTT. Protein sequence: CASSHPGQQNTEAFF.

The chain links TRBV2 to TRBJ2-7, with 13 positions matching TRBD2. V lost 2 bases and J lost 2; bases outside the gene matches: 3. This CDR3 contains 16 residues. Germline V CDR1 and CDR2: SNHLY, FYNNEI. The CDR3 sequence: CASSEPTSGRAYEQYF. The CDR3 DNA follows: TGTGCCAGCAGTGAACCCACTAGCGGGAGGGCCTACGAGCAGTACTTC.

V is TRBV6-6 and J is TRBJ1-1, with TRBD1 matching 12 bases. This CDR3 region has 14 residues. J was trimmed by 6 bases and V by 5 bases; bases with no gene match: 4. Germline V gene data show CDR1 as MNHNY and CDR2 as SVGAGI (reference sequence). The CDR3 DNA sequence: TGTGCCAGCAGTGGGACAGGGGGCTACGCTGAAGCTTTCTTT. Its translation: CASSGTGGYAEAFF.